Included here is one T cell receptor beta chain sequence, with context. Its cognate antigen is unknown. An end of the junction differs from the germline gene, which may be a read error. The data stem from a study of glioma-infiltrating T cells. The study's findings and limits: Only very few CDR3 sequences appeared in both tissue and blood. Non-neoplastic patients had below-expected tissue-blood divergence, while all gliomas exceeded expectation.

From germline, CDR1 is MGHRA and CDR2 YSYEKL. The CDR3 loop spans 14 amino acids. TCR alpha and beta CDR3 regions were amplified from RNA using iRepertoire nested multiplex PCR. Input was roughly 100-450 ng of tissue mRNA or PBMC total RNA. TCRdb passed the multiplex PCR reads through MiXCR, listing each CDR3 protein once. The data contain some 160,000 distinct CDR3 sequences, roughly 45% of them singletons. The chain carries TRBV4-1 and TRBJ1-4; tentative D call: TRBD1 (5 bases). The sequence was obtained from a human donor with low-grade glioma or glioblastoma, undergoing nonglioma brain surgery, or in good health (not recorded which). Material: glioma tissue, nonneoplastic brain tissue, or PBMCs (not recorded which). The CDR3 nucleotides read TGCGCCGGCAGCCAAGGGGAGGCTAATGAAAAACTGTTTTTT. It specifies CAGSQGEANEKLFF.